Below are 17 T cell receptor beta chains sequenced from a single sample in a study of metastatic and nonmetastatic thyroid tumors. TCRdb used MiXCR to call clones anew from the PCR reads. The data show about 35,000 clones, with approximately 19% seen just once and approximately 20% held by the top ten. Each patient went into thyroid surgery without having received any treatment. The material sequenced was blood. These receptor sequences come from a female donor with papillary thyroid cancer or a benign thyroid nodule (not recorded which). Some clones in this sample may be carry-over from other donors' samples.

In its sample, this clone was seen many times. The chain has TRBV5-1 and TRBJ2-5; possible D gene TRBD2, 6 bases. Germline CDR1 and CDR2: SGHRS and YFSETQ. CDR3 length: 15 amino acids. V lost 4 bases and J lost 3, with 16 bases in between. CDR3 nucleotides: TGCGCCAGCAGCCCCGAGGGACTCTTGGAAGAGACCCAGTACTTC. Amino acid sequence: CASSPEGLLEETQYF.

This clone was seen many times. The rearrangement uses TRBV7-6 and TRBJ2-1; weak D call: TRBD1 (6 bases). V was clipped by 5 bases and J by 4 bases, with 15 bases between them. Germline assignment: CDR1 SGHVS and CDR2 FNYEAQ. This CDR3 region has 15 residues. The CDR3: CASSPQGTEYNEQFF. Here the CDR3 DNA reads TGTGCCAGCAGCCCACAGGGTACGGAGTACAATGAGCAGTTCTTC.

V gene TRBV7-2 combines with J gene TRBJ2-1; a possible D gene is TRBD2 (5 bases). The CDR3 consists of 17 residues. CDR1 is SGHTA, CDR2 FQGNSA, per germline. V was cut by 7 bases and J by 6 bases, with 25 bases left in between. DNA for the CDR3: TGTGCCAGCATCCCCAGTTCAGGCCCGGACTCCCTCAATGAGCAGTTCTTC. As protein: CASIPSSGPDSLNEQFF.

This clone was counted at least ten times. The J gene is TRBJ2-6, the V gene TRBV11-1; 9 bases agree with TRBD1. The trim removed 5 bases at V and 0 bases at J, leaving 5 bases unmatched. CDR3 length: 17 residues. CDR1 is SGHAT and CDR2 is FQDESV in the germline V gene (reference sequence). The CDR3 reads CASSPTGGFSGANVLTF. CDR3 coding DNA: TGTGCCAGCAGCCCGACAGGGGGGTTCTCTGGGGCCAACGTCCTGACTTTC.

The chain employs TRBV20-1 and TRBJ2-7; D is undetermined. CDR3 length: 15 amino acids. V lost 0 bases and J 0 bases, leaving 12 bases between the germline ends. Germline V gene sequence: CDR1 DFQATT, CDR2 SNEGSKA (reference sequence). The CDR3 is CSARDPRSISYEQYF. The CDR3, as DNA: TGCAGTGCTAGAGATCCTAGGTCGATCTCCTACGAGCAGTACTTC.

The rearrangement uses TRBV14 and TRBJ1-1, with TRBD1 as a possible D gene (5 bases). CDR3 size: 16 residues. Trimming took 1 base from V and 0 from J, leaving 12 bases between them. CDR1 and CDR2 from the germline V gene are SGHDN and FVKESK. CDR3 protein: CASSQAGGDMNTEAFF. CDR3 nucleotide sequence: TGTGCCAGCAGCCAAGCCGGGGGTGATATGAACACTGAAGCTTTCTTT.

The chain employs TRBV28 and TRBJ2-2; TRBD2 matches 7 bases. Germline CDR1 reads MDHEN; CDR2 reads SYDVKM. V lost 5 bases to trimming and J lost 7 bases; unmatched junction nucleotides: 10. The CDR3 runs 15 residues. The CDR3 DNA reads as TGTGCCAGCAGTCCAATGGGGGGAGGGCACGGGGAGCTGTTTTTT. Protein sequence: CASSPMGGGHGELFF.

This clone was seen just once. This chain connects TRBV4-3 to TRBJ2-3; either TRBD1 or TRBD2 may supply D (5 bases each). There are 16 residues in the CDR3. Trimming removed 1 base at V and 1 base at J, with 12 bases between. CDR1 and CDR2 (germline): LGHNA, YSLEER. CDR3 sequence (DNA): TGCGCCAGCAGCCAAGGGGACGGATGGGGCACAGATACGCAGTATTTT. Amino acids: CASSQGDGWGTDTQYF.

By share, this clone ranks as medium-sized. The gene calls are TRBV28 and TRBJ2-7; no firm D call. The CDR3 extends over 16 amino acids. Per germline, CDR1 MDHEN and CDR2 SYDVKM. V lost 3 bases, J lost 0 bases, and 15 bases lay in between. The CDR3 reads CASSLGTATSSYEQYF. CDR3 nucleotides: TGTGCCAGCAGTTTGGGAACAGCCACGAGCTCCTACGAGCAGTACTTC.

This clone was recorded many times. Additional DNA sequences in this sample encode the identical CDR3. The rearrangement joins TRBV20-1 to TRBJ2-3, with 7 positions matching TRBD2. Germline V lookup: CDR1 DFQATT, CDR2 SNEGSKA (reference sequence). The V gene end was trimmed by 6 bases and the J gene end by 0 bases; junction bases not matched to a gene: 9. CDR3 length equals 15 residues. The CDR3 protein is CSAPLVGGSTDTQYF. The CDR3 DNA follows: TGCAGTGCGCCACTAGTGGGAGGGAGCACAGATACGCAGTATTTT.

This clone was counted ten times or more. CDR3 sequence: CASSSGQGNTGELFF. CDR3 coding DNA: TGTGCCAGCAGCTCTGGACAGGGTAACACCGGGGAGCTGTTTTTT. The chain has TRBV7-9 and TRBJ2-2, with TRBD1 matching 8 bases. This CDR3 spans 15 amino acids. Germline V gene sequence: CDR1 SEHNR, CDR2 FQNEAQ (reference sequence). With 4 bases clipped from V and 2 bases from J, the junction kept 3 bases outside the gene matches.

This clone was recorded once. The chain employs TRBV5-1 and TRBJ2-2; 12 nucleotides align to TRBD2. Germline values: CDR1 SGHRS, CDR2 YFSETQ. There are 17 residues in the CDR3. With 4 bases clipped from V and 2 bases from J, the junction kept 6 bases outside the gene matches. The CDR3 here is CASSATSGRTNTGELFF. The CDR3 DNA sequence: TGCGCCAGCAGCGCAACTAGCGGGAGGACCAACACCGGGGAGCTGTTTTTT.

This clone was detected ten times or more. A much larger clone lies a single base off, so this may be a read error. V usage is TRBV5-6 and J usage is TRBJ2-1, with 10 nucleotides matching TRBD2. V dropped 3 bases and J dropped 9; count of bases not matched to a gene: 6. Germline assignment: CDR1 SGHDT and CDR2 YYEEEE. CDR3 size: 14 residues. CDR3 in DNA: TGTGCCAGCAGCTCTACTAGCGGGAAGGGTGAGCAGTTCTTC. This gives the protein CASSSTSGKGEQFF. Variable domain in full (rest from reference TRBV5-6 and TRBJ2-1): DAGVTQSPTHLIKTRGQQVTLRCSPKSGHDTVSWYQQALGQGPQFIFQYYEEEERQRGNFPDRFSGHQFPNYSSELNVNALLLGDSALYLCASSSTSGKGEQFFGPGTRLTVL.

The table lists this clone with many counts. The chain recombines TRBV20-1 with TRBJ1-1; D is perhaps TRBD1 (6 bases). V was clipped by 0 bases and J by 5 bases, with 13 bases between them. CDR1 DFQATT and CDR2 SNEGSKA come from the germline V gene (reference sequence). This CDR3 contains 14 residues. This chain's CDR3 is CSARETGGHTEAFF. The CDR3 nucleotides are TGCAGTGCTAGAGAGACCGGGGGGCATACTGAAGCTTTCTTT.

This clone has ten or more counts. This sample also contains other DNA sequences that code for the same CDR3. V usage is TRBV3-1 and J usage is TRBJ2-5, with a tentative D call TRBD2 (5 bases). V lost 1 base and J 7 bases, leaving 10 bases between the germline ends. The CDR3 totals 13 residues. Germline V gene data show CDR1 as LGHDT and CDR2 as YNNKEL (reference sequence). The CDR3 coding sequence is TGTGCCAGCAGCCAAGGTAGCGAAGGGACCCAGTACTTC. Encoded protein: CASSQGSEGTQYF.

This clone came up a few times. An end of the junction differs from the germline gene, which may be a read error. The V call is TRBV27, the J call TRBJ2-1; TRBD2 matches 8 bases. The CDR3 consists of 15 residues. CDR1 MNHEY and CDR2 SMNVEV come from the germline V gene (reference sequence). CDR3 DNA sequence: TGTGCCAGCAGATGGACTAGCAAAGGTACGTATGAGCTGTTCTTC. Its protein is CASRWTSKGTYELFF.

Details on this clone: The missing conserved phenylalanine or tryptophan at the end of this CDR3 makes a read error likely. The gene calls are TRBV6-2 or TRBV6-3 and TRBJ2-2; no definite D call. The germline V gene encodes CDR1 MNHEY and CDR2 SVGEGT. The V gene lost 5 bases and the J gene lost 5 bases, with 12 bases spanning the gap. CDR3 size: 14 residues. CDR3 amino acids: CASSSLCGTGELFS. Here the CDR3 DNA reads TGTGCCAGCAGTAGCCTCTGTGGGACCGGGGAGCTGTTTTCT.